This TCR beta chain was retrieved from a study of beta chain features in type 1 diabetes. What was sequenced were expressed TCRB transcripts, since all of the isolated RNA had been reverse transcribed. TCRdb keeps only in-frame clones here, not all; method: immunoSEQ multiplex PCR. The sample lists around 170,000 clones, 7% to 10% occurring once. This CDR3 region has 13 residues. Trimming removed 5 bases from V and 4 bases from J, with 11 bases in between. Germline lookup yields CDR1 SGHTA and CDR2 FQGNSA. This receptor was obtained from a woman younger than 35 in good health. The sequenced sample consisted of central memory CD4+ T cells from blood. The chain couples TRBV7-2 to TRBJ1-1; D unclear. In nucleotides, the CDR3 is TGTGCCAGCAGCCCCCGTTCGAGCACTGAAGCTTTCTTT. Protein: CASSPRSSTEAFF.